This T cell receptor beta chain was profiled in a study of cytomegalovirus exposure and HLA in healthy donors. It was with 60 Vbeta and 13 Jbeta primers that the PCR ran. Profiled with immunoSEQ multiplex PCR; TCRdb holds only in-frame clones, not every one. There are 95,000 to 100,000 clones in the sample; roughly 80% occur only once, and around 0.76% lies in the top ten. Deletions cut 2 bases from V and 8 bases from J, with 12 bases between. There are 12 residues in the CDR3. Germline loops: CDR1 SQVTM, CDR2 ANQGSEA. Sample: PBMCs. The receptor's source is a woman aged 55-69 years in good health and CMV-seronegative. The chain joins TRBV29-1 to TRBJ1-2, with a tentative D call TRBD1 (5 bases). CDR3 bases: TGCAGCGTTGAAATCCAGGGTAGGGGCTACACCTTC. Protein product: CSVEIQGRGYTF.